A selection of T cell receptor beta chains follows, all from one sample in a study of PD-1 blockade in classical Hodgkin lymphoma. Profiled with immunoSEQ multiplex PCR; TCRdb holds only in-frame clones, not every one. This repertoire shows about 7,100 clones, around 76% found once; its top ten account for approximately 8.7%. The material sequenced was peripheral blood mononuclear cells (PBMCs). The source is a human donor with classical Hodgkin lymphoma. Both conserved end residues are part of each CDR3. A D gene is named only where the DNA matches it firmly. Rows may omit the clone size; those that give it use once, few, many or a size class.

>.|.|TRBV28|TRBJ1-5
CASSPTGPGSNQPQHF
TGTGCCAGCAGCCCCACAGGGCCCGGTAGCAATCAGCCCCAGCATTTT
>.|.|TRBV2|TRBJ1-1
CASKGGTGDGPTEAFF
TGTGCCAGCAAGGGAGGGACGGGGGACGGTCCTACTGAAGCTTTCTTT
>.|.|TRBV2|TRBJ2-5
CASSPDLQETQYF
TGTGCCAGCAGTCCGGACTTACAAGAGACCCAGTACTTC
>.|.|TRBV5-6|TRBJ2-5
CASSLSPGETQYF
TGTGCCAGCAGCTTGTCTCCAGGGGAGACCCAGTACTTC
>once|TRBD1|TRBV2|TRBJ2-2
CASSEDRDGGELFF
TGTGCCAGCAGTGAGGACAGGGACGGCGGGGAGCTGTTTTTT
>.|.|TRBV19|TRBJ2-5
CASRRRGQETQYF
TGTGCCAGTAGGAGGAGGGGGCAAGAGACCCAGTACTTC
>.|.|TRBV6-6|TRBJ2-1
CASSPSPGPGYNEQFF
TGTGCCAGCAGCCCAAGTCCGGGGCCGGGGTACAATGAGCAGTTCTTC
>.|.|TRBV30|TRBJ1-6
CAWSPSPDSPLHF
TGTGCCTGGAGTCCATCACCAGATTCACCCCTCCACTTT
>few|TRBD1|TRBV4-1|TRBJ2-5
CASSRVDRGDRETQYF
TGCGCCAGCAGCCGAGTGGACAGGGGGGATCGCGAGACCCAGTACTTC
>.|.|TRBV2|TRBJ2-7
CASSVYGAFGGEQYF
TGTGCCAGCAGTGTGTACGGGGCCTTTGGGGGCGAGCAGTACTTC
>once|.|TRBV2|TRBJ1-1
CASSEEGQYTEAFF
TGTGCCAGCAGTGAAGAAGGACAGTACACTGAAGCTTTCTTT
>.|TRBD1|TRBV27|TRBJ1-5
CASSPGTGPSGTQHF
TGTGCCAGCAGTCCCGGGACAGGGCCCTCTGGAACCCAGCATTTT
>.|.|TRBV30|TRBJ1-4
CAWSDKGLSNEKLFF
TGTGCCTGGAGTGACAAGGGGCTATCTAATGAAAAACTGTTTTTT
>.|.|TRBV7-2|TRBJ1-2
CASSLAGGEGYTF
TGTGCCAGCAGCTTAGCCGGGGGAGAAGGCTACACCTTC
>.|.|TRBV5-1|TRBJ1-3
CASSLGRGLGNTIYF
TGCGCCAGCAGCTTGGGTCGCGGACTCGGGAACACCATATATTTT
>.|.|TRBV19|TRBJ2-7
CASSIAAGSGEQYF
TGTGCCAGTAGTATCGCCGCGGGGTCCGGGGAGCAGTACTTC
>.|.|TRBV5-1|TRBJ2-7
CASSLEVASASYEQYF
TGCGCCAGCAGTTTGGAGGTCGCGTCGGCTTCCTACGAGCAGTACTTC
>.|.|TRBV5-5|TRBJ1-4
CASSPGVAEKLFF
TGTGCCAGCAGCCCGGGGGTCGCTGAAAAACTGTTTTTT
>.|.|TRBV5-4|TRBJ2-2
CASSNIGNTGELFF
TGTGCCAGCAGCAATATTGGGAACACCGGGGAGCTGTTTTTT
>.|.|TRBV2|TRBJ2-7
CASSELRTYEQYF
TGTGCCAGCAGTGAATTGAGAACCTACGAGCAGTACTTC
>.|.|TRBV5-1|TRBJ2-7
CASSLVGGEGDYEQYF
TGCGCCAGCAGCTTGGTCGGGGGAGAGGGGGACTACGAGCAGTACTTC
>.|.|TRBV2|TRBJ2-1
CASSEGRGDNEQFF
TGTGCCAGCAGTGAAGGCAGGGGGGACAATGAGCAGTTCTTC
>.|TRBD1|TRBV29-1|TRBJ2-7
CSVQDKMTGTYEQYF
TGCAGCGTTCAGGATAAGATGACAGGGACCTACGAGCAGTACTTC
>.|TRBD1|TRBV11-3|TRBJ2-2
CASSQNRGGELFF
TGTGCCAGCAGCCAAAACAGGGGCGGGGAGCTGTTTTTT
>.|TRBD1|TRBV7-9|TRBJ2-1
CASSPRDREVNEQFF
TGTGCCAGCAGCCCCAGGGACAGGGAGGTCAATGAGCAGTTCTTC
>.|.|TRBV29-1|TRBJ2-7
CSVEEGPSYEQYF
TGCAGCGTTGAAGAGGGACCTTCTTACGAGCAGTACTTC
>.|.|TRBV7-8|TRBJ2-3
CASSLLARETDTQYF
TGTGCCAGCAGTTTATTAGCAAGAGAGACAGATACGCAGTATTTT
>.|TRBD1|TRBV9|TRBJ1-2
CASNRQGEDYGYTF
TGTGCCAGCAACAGACAGGGGGAAGACTATGGCTACACCTTC
>few|.|TRBV7-8|TRBJ1-5
CASSFDRMGGQPQHF
TGTGCCAGCAGCTTCGACAGGATGGGGGGTCAGCCCCAGCATTTT
>.|.|TRBV9|TRBJ2-7
CASSVSGSSEQYF
TGTGCCAGCAGCGTCTCCGGGTCCTCCGAGCAGTACTTC
>.|TRBD2|TRBV2|TRBJ2-7
CASSESSGDFGEQYF
TGTGCCAGCAGTGAATCTAGCGGGGATTTTGGCGAGCAGTACTTC
>.|.|TRBV2|TRBJ1-2
CARGPSRGNGYTF
TGTGCCAGAGGACCGTCTCGGGGGAATGGCTACACCTTC
>few|.|TRBV7-9|TRBJ2-7
CASSYPGGYEQYF
TGTGCCAGCAGTTACCCAGGGGGGTACGAGCAGTACTTC
>.|.|TRBV19|TRBJ2-6
CASSGGRGANVLTF
TGTGCCAGTAGTGGGGGGAGGGGGGCCAACGTCCTGACTTTC
>once|TRBD1|TRBV30|TRBJ1-6
CAWRDSSYNSPLHF
TGTGCCTGGCGGGACAGCTCCTATAATTCACCCCTCCACTTT
>.|.|TRBV28|TRBJ2-5
CASSFEGGETQYF
TGTGCCAGCAGTTTCGAGGGGGGGGAGACCCAGTACTTC
>.|.|TRBV2|TRBJ1-4
CASSEEGPRGEKLFF
TGTGCCAGCAGTGAAGAGGGACCTAGAGGAGAAAAACTGTTTTTT
>.|TRBD2|TRBV28|TRBJ2-5
CASSLLAEETQYF
TGTGCCAGCAGCCTCCTAGCGGAAGAGACCCAGTACTTC
>.|.|TRBV2|TRBJ2-1
CASSPLHGGNEQFF
TGTGCCAGCAGTCCGCTTCACGGGGGCAATGAGCAGTTCTTC